Sequencing of this TCR beta chain was carried out in a study of cytomegalovirus exposure and HLA in healthy donors. The ends were cut back, 0 bases at V and 3 bases at J, with 13 bases in the middle. The CDR3 spans 15 residues. The V gene's germline CDR1 is SGHRS and CDR2 YFSETQ. Primers included in the PCR were 60 Vbeta and 13 Jbeta primers. This table comes from immunoSEQ multiplex PCR, and its TCRdb copy is limited to in-frame clones, with some not included. Among 90,000 or so clones listed, nearly 80% were seen once. What was sequenced was PBMCs. This rearrangement joins TRBV5-1 to TRBJ2-7; weak D call: TRBD1 (6 bases). The TCR sequence derives from a woman between 45 and 65 years old in good health and CMV-seropositive. In nucleotides, the CDR3 is TGCGCCAGCAGCTTGGTGAGGGACAAATTCTACGAGCAGTACTTC. Translated: CASSLVRDKFYEQYF.